This TCR beta chain was recovered during a study of blood T cell repertoires in COVID-19. Study-level information: The study drew acute and convalescent COVID-19 samples from the United States, Italy and Spain.

Under the authors' procedure: Amplification of reference gene primers was used by the study to estimate nucleated cell counts. TCRdb's table, derived via immunoSEQ multiplex PCR, lists solely in-frame clones and lacks some. Clone size and the V and J calls come from that table; the DNA yielded D and trimming. Of approximately 69,000 clones listed, less than 85% are singletons. V gave up 0 bases and J gave up 5 bases; unmatched junction bases: 7. This CDR3 contains 15 residues. Germline V gene lookup returns CDR1 SGHRS and CDR2 YFSETQ. The source of this sequence is a man in his 60s with acute or convalescent COVID-19. V gene TRBV5-1 combines with J gene TRBJ1-1, with 7 bases that match TRBD1. Material: peripheral blood. The CDR3 reads CASSLGSGGNTEAFF. The CDR3, as DNA: TGCGCCAGCAGCTTGGGTTCAGGGGGAAATACTGAAGCTTTCTTT.